The 27 T cell receptor beta chains in this list originate from one sample, sequenced in a study of T cell responses to AZD1222 COVID-19 vaccine. Sequencing was performed with immunoSEQ multiplex PCR; in TCRdb, only in-frame clones are kept and a portion is missing. The sample consists of 120,000 or so clones, around 83% of them appearing once. Here the sequenced sample was peripheral blood, taken 28 days after the second AZD1222 dose. These receptors were collected from an adult who received the AZD1222 COVID-19 vaccine.

The chain carries TRBV7-9 and TRBJ2-3; D not certain. CDR1 is SEHNR and CDR2 is FQNEAQ in the germline V gene (reference sequence). This CDR3 is 15 amino acids long. V shed 0 bases and J shed 1 base, with 8 bases lying between them. CDR3 in DNA: TGTGCCAGCAGCTTAGCACAAGCCGGCACAGATACGCAGTATTTT. This codes for CASSLAQAGTDTQYF.

The chain combines TRBV7-6 with TRBJ1-1; D not certain. Germline CDR1 and CDR2: SGHVS and FNYEAQ. CDR3 length: 15 amino acids. Trimming shortened V by 1 base and J by 0 bases, and 9 bases separated the two germline ends. CDR3 region: CASSLERDLNTEAFF. Here the CDR3 DNA reads TGTGCCAGCAGCTTAGAAAGAGACCTGAACACTGAAGCTTTCTTT.

This chain connects TRBV29-1 to TRBJ2-7, with 9 bases matching TRBD1. The CDR3 is 14 amino acids. The germline V gene has CDR1 SQVTM and CDR2 ANQGSEA. The V segment lost 5 bases and the J segment 2 bases; nucleotides outside the gene matches: 7. This CDR3 is CSVNGQGKTYEQYF. Written as DNA, the CDR3 is TGCAGCGTTAATGGACAGGGGAAGACCTACGAGCAGTACTTC.

This clone was seen a few times. This sample includes further DNA sequences coding for the same CDR3. This chain uses TRBV28 with TRBJ2-7; D gene ambiguous. This CDR3 has 12 amino acids. CDR1 MDHEN and CDR2 SYDVKM come from the germline V gene. Trimming pared 4 bases from V and 5 bases from J, leaving 9 bases between. The DNA of the CDR3 is TGTGCCAGCAGTTCCTCACGGGACGAGCAGTACTTC. Amino acid sequence: CASSSSRDEQYF.

J is TRBJ1-4 and V is TRBV5-1, with TRBD1 matching over 8 bases. The CDR3 extends over 15 amino acids. The germline V gene encodes CDR1 SGHRS and CDR2 YFSETQ. V shed 0 bases, J shed 8 bases, and the junction held 6 bases outside the gene matches. For the CDR3, the DNA is TGCGCCAGCAGCTTGGTCCAGGGGGCAGGGGAAAAACTGTTTTTT. This sequence encodes CASSLVQGAGEKLFF.

The V gene is TRBV5-1, the J gene TRBJ2-2; no firm D call. Germline lookup yields CDR1 SGHRS and CDR2 YFSETQ. This CDR3 spans 13 amino acids. With 0 bases removed from V and 4 bases from J, the gap between germline ends came to 4 bases. CDR3 amino acids: CASSLGGTGELFF. The CDR3 nucleotides are TGCGCCAGCAGCTTGGGGGGCACCGGGGAGCTGTTTTTT.

The chain couples TRBV10-1 to TRBJ1-6; D is undetermined. Germline assignment: CDR1 WNHNN and CDR2 SYGVQD (reference sequence). This CDR3 is 12 amino acids long. The V gene lost 10 bases and the J gene lost 7 bases, with 11 bases spanning the gap. The CDR3 sequence is CANRRENSPLHF. The CDR3, as DNA: TGCGCCAATAGACGGGAGAATTCACCCCTCCACTTT.

This clone has only a few counts. The chain carries TRBV24-1 and TRBJ2-1; a weak D match, TRBD1 (6 bases). Germline values: CDR1 KGHDR, CDR2 SFDVKD. The CDR3 totals 15 residues. Trimming shortened V by 1 base and J by 5 bases, and 11 bases separated the two germline ends. Here the CDR3 DNA reads TGTGCCACCAGTGATTTAGGCAGGGGTAACAATGAGCAGTTCTTC. Translation gives CATSDLGRGNNEQFF.

The V call is TRBV6-5, the J call TRBJ1-2, with D unresolved. The CDR3 spans 14 residues. The germline V gene encodes CDR1 MNHEY and CDR2 SVGAGI. V dropped 0 bases and J dropped 0 bases, with 5 bases sitting between them. The CDR3 DNA reads as TGTGCCAGCAGTTACTCTCCTACTAACTATGGCTACACCTTC. Translating it yields CASSYSPTNYGYTF.

The chain carries TRBV19 and TRBJ2-7, with D maybe TRBD1 (6 bases). CDR3 length equals 12 residues. Per germline, CDR1 LNHDA and CDR2 SQIVND (reference sequence). Trimming left V 5 bases short and J 7 bases short, with 12 bases between. In nucleotides, the CDR3 is TGTGCCAGTAGTCCGCCCGGGACAGAGCAGTACTTC. Protein: CASSPPGTEQYF.

The chain's CDR3 is CASSPAGQPFSNQPQHF. Written as DNA, the CDR3 is TGCGCCAGCAGCCCTGCGGGACAGCCTTTTAGCAATCAGCCCCAGCATTTT. The chain combines TRBV4-1 with TRBJ1-5; the match to TRBD1 covers 7 bases. V lost 4 bases to trimming and J lost 0 bases; unmatched junction nucleotides: 9. The CDR3 has 17 amino acids. The V gene's germline CDR1 is MGHRA and CDR2 YSYEKL.

This clone is a singleton in its sample. The chain carries TRBV4-3 and TRBJ2-7; D remains unclear. V lost 0 bases, J lost 7 bases, and 10 bases lay in between. This CDR3 is built from 13 residues. Per germline, CDR1 LGHNA and CDR2 YSLEER. The CDR3 is CASSQDPTWEQYF. The CDR3 bases are TGCGCCAGCAGCCAAGACCCCACCTGGGAGCAGTACTTC.

The genes are TRBV6-5 and TRBJ1-5, with a tentative D call TRBD1 (5 bases). The germline gives CDR1 MNHEY, CDR2 SVGAGI. Between the trimmed V and J ends, which lost 5 bases and 6 bases, there was a span of 14 bases. This CDR3 is built from 14 residues. DNA for the CDR3: TGTGCCAGCAGTACCGAGTTGGGGGTTCAGCCCCAGCATTTT. Translated: CASSTELGVQPQHF.

The chain combines TRBV10-1 with TRBJ1-1; D is uncertain. Germline CDR1 WNHNN, CDR2 SYGVQD (reference sequence). V was shortened by 0 bases and J by 9 bases, with 11 bases between the two germline ends. The CDR3 runs 13 residues. The CDR3 DNA reads as TGCGCCAGCAGTGAGTCGTCGACGGATAAAGCTTTCTTT. It encodes CASSESSTDKAFF.

DNA for the CDR3: TGCGCCAGCAGTCGGGCACCTCTCGGGGTCAACTATGGCTACACCTTC. The encoded protein is CASSRAPLGVNYGYTF. The rearrangement links TRBV4-1 to TRBJ1-2; D is undetermined. This CDR3 contains 16 residues. Between the trimmed V and J ends, which lost 6 bases and 2 bases, there was a span of 19 bases. From germline, CDR1 is MGHRA and CDR2 YSYEKL.

V gene TRBV27 combines with J gene TRBJ1-2; the D gene is possibly TRBD1 (6 bases). Germline assignment: CDR1 MNHEY and CDR2 SMNVEV (reference sequence). This CDR3 has 12 amino acids. V was trimmed by 7 bases and J by 8 bases, leaving 14 bases between them. CDR3 loop: CASIAGESGYTF. DNA of the CDR3: TGTGCCAGCATCGCAGGGGAGTCGGGCTACACCTTC.

This sequence joins TRBV10-2 and TRBJ1-6; 8 bases align to TRBD1. Trimming took 4 bases from V and 6 from J; bases not matched to a gene: 5. The CDR3 covers 15 residues. CDR1 and CDR2 from the germline V gene are WSHSY and SAAADI. CDR3 amino acids: CASSGEDRVNSPLHF. CDR3 in DNA: TGCGCCAGCAGTGGGGAGGACAGGGTTAATTCACCCCTCCACTTT.

V and J are TRBV10-3 and TRBJ1-2; TRBD1 agrees at 8 bases. The CDR3 is made up of 14 amino acids. With V trimmed by 4 bases and J by 6 bases, 7 bases remained unmatched. The germline CDR1 and CDR2 sequences are ENHRY and SYGVKD. CDR3 protein: CAISGGQGANGYTF. CDR3 DNA: TGTGCCATCAGTGGAGGGCAGGGGGCCAATGGCTACACCTTC.

The chain employs TRBV7-9 and TRBJ1-2; 7 bases are shared with TRBD1. V lost 5 bases to trimming and J lost 8 bases; unmatched junction nucleotides: 11. Germline loops: CDR1 SEHNR, CDR2 FQNEAQ (reference sequence). This CDR3 has 14 amino acids. The chain's CDR3 is CASSRQGVARGYTF. Written as DNA, the CDR3 is TGTGCCAGCAGCCGACAGGGCGTTGCTCGGGGCTACACCTTC.

A single count supports this clone. This sequence joins TRBV5-5 and TRBJ1-1; no firm D call. This CDR3 is built from 15 residues. Trimming removed 3 bases at V and 0 bases at J, with 12 bases between. Germline values: CDR1 SGHKS, CDR2 YYEKEE (reference sequence). The DNA of the CDR3 is TGTGCCAGCAGCTCCCGGGGTCGGTTGAACACTGAAGCTTTCTTT. Residues: CASSSRGRLNTEAFF.

This chain uses TRBV9 with TRBJ2-1; TRBD1 is a possible D gene (6 bases). V was clipped by 6 bases and J by 2 bases, with 12 bases between them. Germline-derived CDR1 and CDR2 are SGDLS and YYNGEE. This CDR3 has 14 amino acids. CDR3 sequence reads: CASNRDLAYNEQFF. CDR3 nucleotide sequence: TGTGCCAGCAACAGGGATTTGGCCTACAATGAGCAGTTCTTC.

This clone has more than one count but fewer than ten. The chain links TRBV19 to TRBJ1-4; D gene ambiguous. Germline V CDR1 and CDR2: LNHDA, SQIVND (reference sequence). Trimming pared 5 bases from V and 0 bases from J, leaving 19 bases between. The CDR3 has 18 residues. The CDR3 sequence: CASSSSVGSAATNEKLFF. As DNA, the CDR3 is TGTGCCAGTAGTTCCTCAGTAGGAAGCGCCGCAACTAATGAAAAACTGTTTTTT. Full variable domain (rest looked up from reference TRBV19 and TRBJ1-4): DGGITQSPKYLFRKEGQNVTLSCEQNLNHDAMYWYRQDPGQGLRLIYYSQIVNDFQKGDIAEGYSVSREKKESFPLTVTSAQKNPTAFYLCASSSSVGSAATNEKLFFGSGTQLSVL.

The chain recombines TRBV11-2 with TRBJ1-1; TRBD1 agrees at 8 bases. Germline-derived CDR1 and CDR2 are SGHAT and FQNNGV. Trimming removed 3 bases from V and 6 bases from J; junction bases left unmatched: 3. This CDR3 has 13 amino acids. In DNA form, the CDR3 reads TGTGCCAGCAGCTTTAGACAGGGGCCTGAAGCTTTCTTT. Translated, it gives CASSFRQGPEAFF.

By sample share, this clone is medium-sized. The V and J genes are TRBV5-6 and TRBJ2-7, with 15 positions matching TRBD2. The germline CDR1 and CDR2 sequences are SGHDT and YYEEEE. The ends lost 4 bases at V and 3 bases at J; junction bases unmatched: 2. The CDR3 covers 15 residues. DNA for the CDR3: TGTGCCAGCAGCCAGGGACTAGCGGGGGGCTACGAGCAGTACTTC. Translating gives CASSQGLAGGYEQYF.

V and J are TRBV12-3 or TRBV12-4 and TRBJ2-5, with a tentative D call TRBD1 (5 bases). This CDR3 is built from 13 residues. Trimming shortened V by 7 bases and J by 1 base, and 10 bases separated the two germline ends. CDR3 sequence: CASTRTPQETQYF. DNA for the CDR3: TGTGCCAGCACTAGGACACCCCAAGAGACCCAGTACTTC.

The chain joins TRBV18 to TRBJ2-7; 12 nucleotides agree with TRBD2. CDR3 size: 16 residues. Germline V gives CDR1 KGHSH, CDR2 LQKENI. V shed 2 bases and J 6 bases; nucleotides not matched to a gene: 8. DNA for the CDR3: TGTGCCAGCTCACCAGGGACTAGCGGGCTATTATCCGAGCAGTACTTC. It codes for CASSPGTSGLLSEQYF.

The chain is built from TRBV18 and TRBJ1-5; D uncertain. Deletions cut 5 bases from V and 0 bases from J, with 8 bases between. The germline gives CDR1 KGHSH, CDR2 LQKENI. The CDR3 length is 14 residues. The CDR3, as DNA: TGTGCCAGCTCAACAGATAATAGCAATCAGCCCCAGCATTTT. As protein: CASSTDNSNQPQHF.